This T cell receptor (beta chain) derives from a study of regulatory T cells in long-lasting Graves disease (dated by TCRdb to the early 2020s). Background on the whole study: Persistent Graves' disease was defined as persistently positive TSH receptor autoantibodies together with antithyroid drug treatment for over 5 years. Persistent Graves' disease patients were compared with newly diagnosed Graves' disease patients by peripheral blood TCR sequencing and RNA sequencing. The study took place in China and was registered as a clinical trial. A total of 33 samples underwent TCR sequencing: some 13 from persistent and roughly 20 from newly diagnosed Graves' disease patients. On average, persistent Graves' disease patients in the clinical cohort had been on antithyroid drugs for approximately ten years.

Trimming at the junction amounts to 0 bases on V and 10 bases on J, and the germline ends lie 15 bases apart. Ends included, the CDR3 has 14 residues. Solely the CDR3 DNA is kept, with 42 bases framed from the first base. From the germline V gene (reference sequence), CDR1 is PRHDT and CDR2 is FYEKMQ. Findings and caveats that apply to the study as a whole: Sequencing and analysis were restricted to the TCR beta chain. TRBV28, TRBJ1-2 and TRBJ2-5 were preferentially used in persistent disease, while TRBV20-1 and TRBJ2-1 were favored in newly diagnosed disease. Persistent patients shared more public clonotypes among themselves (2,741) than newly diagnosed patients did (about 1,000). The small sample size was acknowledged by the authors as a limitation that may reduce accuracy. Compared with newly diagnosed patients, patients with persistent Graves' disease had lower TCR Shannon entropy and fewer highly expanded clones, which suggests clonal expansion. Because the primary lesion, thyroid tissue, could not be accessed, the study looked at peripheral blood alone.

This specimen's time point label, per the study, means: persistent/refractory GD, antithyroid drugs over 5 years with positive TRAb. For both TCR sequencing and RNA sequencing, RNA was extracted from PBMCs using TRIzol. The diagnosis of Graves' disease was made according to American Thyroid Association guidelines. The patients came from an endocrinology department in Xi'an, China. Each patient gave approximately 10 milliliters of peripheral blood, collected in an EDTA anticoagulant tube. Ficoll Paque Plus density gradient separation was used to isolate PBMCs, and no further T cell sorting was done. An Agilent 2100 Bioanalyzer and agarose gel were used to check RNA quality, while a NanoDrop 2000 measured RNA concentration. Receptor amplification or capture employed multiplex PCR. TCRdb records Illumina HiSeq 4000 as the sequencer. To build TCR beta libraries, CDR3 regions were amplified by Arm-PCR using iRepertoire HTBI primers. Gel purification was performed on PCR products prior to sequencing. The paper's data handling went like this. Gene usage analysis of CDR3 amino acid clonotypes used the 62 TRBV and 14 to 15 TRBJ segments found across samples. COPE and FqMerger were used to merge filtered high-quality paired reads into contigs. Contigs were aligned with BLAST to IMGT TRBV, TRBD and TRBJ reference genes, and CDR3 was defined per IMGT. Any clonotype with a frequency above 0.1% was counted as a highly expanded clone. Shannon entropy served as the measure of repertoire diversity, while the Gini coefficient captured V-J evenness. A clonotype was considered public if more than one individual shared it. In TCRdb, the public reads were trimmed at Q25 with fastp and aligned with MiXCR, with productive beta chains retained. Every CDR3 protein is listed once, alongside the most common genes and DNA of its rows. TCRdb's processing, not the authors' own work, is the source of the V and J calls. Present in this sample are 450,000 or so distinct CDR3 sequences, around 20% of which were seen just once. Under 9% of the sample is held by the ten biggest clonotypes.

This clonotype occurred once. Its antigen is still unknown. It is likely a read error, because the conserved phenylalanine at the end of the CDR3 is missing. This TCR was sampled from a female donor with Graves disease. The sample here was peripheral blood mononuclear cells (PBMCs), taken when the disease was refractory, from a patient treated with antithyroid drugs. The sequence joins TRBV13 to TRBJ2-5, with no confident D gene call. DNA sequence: TGTGCCAGCAGCTTAGGCCCCCTACCCGGTGGCCAGTACTCC. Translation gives CASSLGPLPGGQYS.